The source of this T cell receptor beta chain is a study of blood T cell repertoires in COVID-19. Study as a whole: COVID-19 samples collected from the United States, Italy and Spain covered acute and convalescent phases. T cells, B-cell-depleted T cells, or PBMCs provided the cDNA or gDNA that served as material.

Sequencing used immunoSEQ multiplex PCR; TCRdb keeps in-frame clones, though not all of them. The sample carries around 150,000 clones, 82% recorded once. This CDR3 region has 18 residues. The germline gives CDR1 ENHRY, CDR2 SYGVKD. V was pared by 2 bases and J by 9 bases, with 23 bases between. Participants were aged roughly 18 to 89 years, lived in over 20 US areas, and enrolled virtually. Categorization into cohorts depended on clinical history that participants reported. The genes are TRBV10-3 and TRBJ1-6; TRBD1 is a possible D gene (6 bases). Sequencing was performed on PBMCs or T cells enriched from blood (not recorded which). The receptor was isolated from a man aged 50-60 years who had recovered from COVID-19. The CDR3 nucleotides read TGTGCCATCAGTGAGGACTCCCCCAATCAGGGGAGTTTTTCACCCCTCCACTTT. The encoded protein is CAISEDSPNQGSFSPLHF.